The rows below give T cell receptor beta chains drawn from one sample of a study of beta chain features in type 1 diabetes. Libraries were prepared by immunoSEQ multiplex PCR; TCRdb keeps only in-frame clonotypes and omits some of them. Among about 360,000 clones listed, 10% to 15% were seen once. Material for sequencing was naive CD4+ T cells from blood. The receptors here all came from a woman younger than 30 with type 1 diabetes. CDR3s include the opening cysteine and the closing phenylalanine or tryptophan. D genes are given only for firm matches. Size tells how often a clone was seen (once, few, many) or the class of an expanded clone, and some rows leave it out.

V gene,D gene,J gene,clone size,CDR3 DNA,CDR3 protein
TRBV25-1,NA,TRBJ1-1,NA,TGTGCCAGCAAGAGACAGTTGAACACTGAAGCTTTCTTT,CASKRQLNTEAFF
TRBV10-3,TRBD1,TRBJ2-2,NA,TGTGCCATCAGGACAGGGCCCAACACCGGGGAGCTGTTTTTT,CAIRTGPNTGELFF
TRBV28,NA,TRBJ2-2,few,TGTGCCAGCAGGGGGCGAAGCACCGGGGAGCTGTTTTTT,CASRGRSTGELFF
TRBV5-1,NA,TRBJ2-2,few,TGCGCCAGCAGCCCACAGGGGAACACCGGGGAGCTGTTTTTT,CASSPQGNTGELFF
TRBV11-2,TRBD2,TRBJ2-7,NA,TGTGCCAGCAGCCCAATCCCAAGGAGGCGGGGGATGCCCTACGAGCAGTACTTC,CASSPIPRRRGMPYEQYF
TRBV5-1,NA,TRBJ2-5,NA,TGCGCCAGCAGCTTGGTACAGGAAGAGACCCAGTACTTC,CASSLVQEETQYF
TRBV5-1,NA,TRBJ2-5,few,TGCGCCAGCAGCCCGGACAGTCAAGAGACCCAGTACTTC,CASSPDSQETQYF
TRBV7-2,NA,TRBJ1-2,NA,TGTGCCAGCAGCTTAGTCGGGGATCACTATGGCTACACCTTC,CASSLVGDHYGYTF
TRBV9,TRBD2,TRBJ2-7,NA,TGTGCCAGCAGCGTAGCTGGGGGGGTTTTTAACGAGCAGTACTTC,CASSVAGGVFNEQYF
TRBV30,TRBD2,TRBJ2-2,NA,TGTGCCTGGAGTGCCGGACTAGCGGGAGGGGCCGGGGAGCTGTTTTTT,CAWSAGLAGGAGELFF
TRBV7-9,TRBD1,TRBJ1-1,few,TGTGCCAGCAACATGACAGGGACGAACACTGAAGCTTTCTTT,CASNMTGTNTEAFF
TRBV5-1,TRBD1,TRBJ1-2,NA,TGCGCCAGCAGCTCGGACAGGGGGGCGTGGGGCTACACCTTC,CASSSDRGAWGYTF
TRBV6-5,NA,TRBJ1-5,few,TGTGCCAGCAGTCGGTCAGGGTTACAACAGCCCCAGCATTTT,CASSRSGLQQPQHF
TRBV20-1,NA,TRBJ1-2,NA,TGCAGTGCTAGAGGAGGCTTAGGGGCCTTC,CSARGGLGAF
TRBV4-3,NA,TRBJ2-7,NA,TGCGCCAGCAGCCAAGTGAGCGCACGACGCTACGAGCAGTACTTC,CASSQVSARRYEQYF
TRBV18,TRBD1,TRBJ1-1,NA,TGTGCCAGCTCACAGGGGACAGGGCCGAGTCTCACTGAAGCTTTCTTT,CASSQGTGPSLTEAFF
TRBV7-2,TRBD1,TRBJ2-5,NA,TGTGCCAGCAGCTCGAGACAGGGGCAAGAGACCCAGTACTTC,CASSSRQGQETQYF
TRBV7-9,NA,TRBJ2-7,NA,TGTGCCAGCAGCTCCCAGGCCTACGAGCAGTACTTC,CASSSQAYEQYF
TRBV9,TRBD2,TRBJ2-3,few,TGTGCCAGCAGCGTAGCGGGACTAGCAGTAGATACGCAGTATTTT,CASSVAGLAVDTQYF
TRBV7-6,TRBD2,TRBJ2-1,NA,TGTGCCAGCAGCTTAGTGACTAGCGGTTACAATGAGCAGTTCTTC,CASSLVTSGYNEQFF
TRBV14,TRBD1,TRBJ2-6,NA,TGTGCCAGCAGCCCTCGGACAGGGAGCTCTGGGGCCAACGTCCTGACTTTC,CASSPRTGSSGANVLTF
TRBV4-2,NA,TRBJ2-1,few,TGTGCCAGCAGCCGAGACAGCGGTGCAAGCAATGAGCAGTTCTTC,CASSRDSGASNEQFF
TRBV29-1,TRBD2,TRBJ2-3,NA,TGCAGCGTTGAGAGGGGAGGGCTCACAGATACGCAGTATTTT,CSVERGGLTDTQYF
TRBV7-2,NA,TRBJ1-4,NA,TGTGCCAGCAGCGTGGGCCCCGCTAATGAAAAACTGTTTTTT,CASSVGPANEKLFF
TRBV27,TRBD2,TRBJ2-7,few,TGTGCCAGCAGTCTATGGGGGGAGGGCCACGACGAGCAGTACTTC,CASSLWGEGHDEQYF
TRBV5-1,TRBD1,TRBJ1-2,few,TGCGCCAGCAGCCCGGGACAGGCTTATGGCTACACCTTC,CASSPGQAYGYTF
TRBV25-1,NA,TRBJ1-4,NA,TGTGCCAGCAGTGAAGTCAGGGGTGGCGAAAAACTGTTTTTT,CASSEVRGGEKLFF